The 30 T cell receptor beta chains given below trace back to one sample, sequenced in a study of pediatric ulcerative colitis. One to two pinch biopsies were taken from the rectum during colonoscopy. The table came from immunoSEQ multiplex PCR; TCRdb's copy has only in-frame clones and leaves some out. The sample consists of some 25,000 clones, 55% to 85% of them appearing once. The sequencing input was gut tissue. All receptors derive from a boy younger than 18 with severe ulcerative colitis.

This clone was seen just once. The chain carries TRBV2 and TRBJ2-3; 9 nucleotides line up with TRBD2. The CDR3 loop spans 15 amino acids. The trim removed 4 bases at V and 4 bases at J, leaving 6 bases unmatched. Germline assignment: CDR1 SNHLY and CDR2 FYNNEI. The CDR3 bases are TGTGCCAGCAGTGCCCAGCGGGAGGTCGCAGATACGCAGTATTTT. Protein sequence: CASSAQREVADTQYF.

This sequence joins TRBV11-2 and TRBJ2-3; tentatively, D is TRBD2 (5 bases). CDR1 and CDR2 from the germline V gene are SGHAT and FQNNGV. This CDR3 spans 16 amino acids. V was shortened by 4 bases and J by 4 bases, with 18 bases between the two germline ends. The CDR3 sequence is CASSSQLASGADTQYF. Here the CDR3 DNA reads TGTGCCAGCAGCTCTCAGCTGGCCTCCGGGGCAGATACGCAGTATTTT. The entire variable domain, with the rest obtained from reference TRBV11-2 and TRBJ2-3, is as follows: EAGVAQSPRYKIIEKRQSVAFWCNPISGHATLYWYQQILGQGPKLLIQFQNNGVVDDSQLPKDRFSAERLKGVDSTLKIQPAKLEDSAVYLCASSSQLASGADTQYFGPGTRLTVL.

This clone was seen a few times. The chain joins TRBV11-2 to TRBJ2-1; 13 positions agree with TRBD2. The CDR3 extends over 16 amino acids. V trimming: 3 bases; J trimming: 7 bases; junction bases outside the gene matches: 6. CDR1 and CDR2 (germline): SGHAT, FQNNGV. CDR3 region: CASSLAGLAGLNEQFF. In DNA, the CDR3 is TGTGCCAGCAGCTTGGCGGGACTAGCGGGACTTAATGAGCAGTTCTTC.

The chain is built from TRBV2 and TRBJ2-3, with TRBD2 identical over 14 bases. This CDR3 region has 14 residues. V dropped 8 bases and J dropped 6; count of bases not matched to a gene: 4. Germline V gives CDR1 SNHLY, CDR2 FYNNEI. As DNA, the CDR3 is TGTGCCAGCGCGACTAGCGGGAGGGGGGATACGCAGTATTTT. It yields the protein CASATSGRGDTQYF. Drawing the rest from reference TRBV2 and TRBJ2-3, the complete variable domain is EPEVTQTPSHQVTQMGQEVILRCVPISNHLYFYWYRQILGQKVEFLVSFYNNEISEKSEIFDDQFSVERPDGSNFTLKIRSTKLEDSAMYFCASATSGRGDTQYFGPGTRLTVL.

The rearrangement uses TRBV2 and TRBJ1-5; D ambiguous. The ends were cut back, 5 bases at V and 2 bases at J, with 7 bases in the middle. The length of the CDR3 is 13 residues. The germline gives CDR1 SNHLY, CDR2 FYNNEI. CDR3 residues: CASSQARNQPQHF. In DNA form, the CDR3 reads TGTGCCAGCAGTCAGGCTCGCAATCAGCCCCAGCATTTT.

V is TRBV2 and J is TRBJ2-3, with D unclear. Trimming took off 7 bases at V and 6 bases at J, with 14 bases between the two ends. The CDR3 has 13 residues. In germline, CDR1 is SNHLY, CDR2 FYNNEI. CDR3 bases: TGTGCCAGCATGGCACCCCACGGGGATACGCAGTATTTT. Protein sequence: CASMAPHGDTQYF.

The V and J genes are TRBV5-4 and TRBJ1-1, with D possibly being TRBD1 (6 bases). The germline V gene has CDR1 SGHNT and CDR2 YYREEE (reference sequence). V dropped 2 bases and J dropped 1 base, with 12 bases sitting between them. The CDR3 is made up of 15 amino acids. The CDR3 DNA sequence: TGTGCCAGCAGCTTAATGCGACAGGCGAACACTGAAGCTTTCTTT. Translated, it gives CASSLMRQANTEAFF.

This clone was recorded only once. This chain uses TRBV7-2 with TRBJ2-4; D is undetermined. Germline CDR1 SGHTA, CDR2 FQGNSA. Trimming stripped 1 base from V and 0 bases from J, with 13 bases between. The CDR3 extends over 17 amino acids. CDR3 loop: CASSLGGALLAKNIQYF. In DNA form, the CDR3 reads TGTGCCAGCAGCTTAGGAGGAGCGCTACTAGCCAAAAACATTCAGTACTTC.

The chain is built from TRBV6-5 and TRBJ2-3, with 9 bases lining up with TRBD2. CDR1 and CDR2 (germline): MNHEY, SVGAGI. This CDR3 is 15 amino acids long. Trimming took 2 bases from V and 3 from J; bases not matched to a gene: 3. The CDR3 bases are TGTGCCAGCAGTTACGTTAGCGGGAGAACAGATACGCAGTATTTT. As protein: CASSYVSGRTDTQYF.

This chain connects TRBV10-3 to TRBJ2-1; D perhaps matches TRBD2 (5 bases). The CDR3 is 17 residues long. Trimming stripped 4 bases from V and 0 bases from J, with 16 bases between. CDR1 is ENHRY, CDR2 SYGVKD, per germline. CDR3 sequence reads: CAISGQLSGSSYNEQFF. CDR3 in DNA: TGTGCCATCAGTGGGCAACTCTCGGGGAGCTCCTACAATGAGCAGTTCTTC.

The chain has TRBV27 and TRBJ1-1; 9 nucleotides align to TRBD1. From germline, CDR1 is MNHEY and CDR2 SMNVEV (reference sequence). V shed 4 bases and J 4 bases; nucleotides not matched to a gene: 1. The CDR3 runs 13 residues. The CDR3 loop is CASSWTGATEAFF. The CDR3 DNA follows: TGTGCCAGCAGTTGGACAGGGGCCACTGAAGCTTTCTTT.

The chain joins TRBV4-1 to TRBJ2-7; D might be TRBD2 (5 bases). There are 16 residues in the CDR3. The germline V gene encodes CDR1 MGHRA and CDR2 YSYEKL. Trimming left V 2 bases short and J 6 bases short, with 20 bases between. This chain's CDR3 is CASSQSPGSGKSEQYF. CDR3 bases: TGCGCCAGCAGCCAATCCCCGGGGAGTGGGAAGTCCGAGCAGTACTTC.

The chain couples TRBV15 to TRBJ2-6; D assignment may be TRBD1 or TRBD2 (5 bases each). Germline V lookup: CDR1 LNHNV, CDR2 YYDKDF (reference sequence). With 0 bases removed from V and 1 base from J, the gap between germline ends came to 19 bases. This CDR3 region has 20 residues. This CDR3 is CATSRDRVTSSGSGANVLTF. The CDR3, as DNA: TGTGCCACCAGCAGAGACAGGGTAACGTCATCGGGATCTGGGGCCAACGTCCTGACTTTC.

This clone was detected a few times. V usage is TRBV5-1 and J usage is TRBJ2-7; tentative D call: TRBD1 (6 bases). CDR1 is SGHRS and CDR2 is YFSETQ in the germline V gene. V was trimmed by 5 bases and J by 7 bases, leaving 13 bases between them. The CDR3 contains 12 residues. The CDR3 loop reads CASRDTGFEQYF. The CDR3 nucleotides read TGCGCCAGCAGAGACACAGGGTTTGAGCAGTACTTC.

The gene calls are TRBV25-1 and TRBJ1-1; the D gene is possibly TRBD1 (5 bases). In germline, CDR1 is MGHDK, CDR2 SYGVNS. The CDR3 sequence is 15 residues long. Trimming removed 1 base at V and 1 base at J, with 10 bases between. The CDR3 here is CASSESGGGNTEAFF. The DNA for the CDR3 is TGTGCCAGCAGTGAATCCGGGGGGGGGAACACTGAAGCTTTCTTT. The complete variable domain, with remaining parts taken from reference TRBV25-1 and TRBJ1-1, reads EADIYQTPRYLVIGTGKKITLECSQTMGHDKMYWYQQDPGMELHLIHYSYGVNSTEKGDLSSESTVSRIRTEHFPLTLESARPSHTSQYLCASSESGGGNTEAFFGQGTRLTVV.

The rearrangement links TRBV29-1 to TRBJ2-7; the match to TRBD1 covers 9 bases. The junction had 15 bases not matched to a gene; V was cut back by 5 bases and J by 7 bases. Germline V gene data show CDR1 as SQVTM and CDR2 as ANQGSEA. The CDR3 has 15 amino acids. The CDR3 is CSVSEPGQGTGEQYF. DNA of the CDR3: TGCAGCGTTTCGGAACCGGGACAGGGTACGGGGGAGCAGTACTTC.

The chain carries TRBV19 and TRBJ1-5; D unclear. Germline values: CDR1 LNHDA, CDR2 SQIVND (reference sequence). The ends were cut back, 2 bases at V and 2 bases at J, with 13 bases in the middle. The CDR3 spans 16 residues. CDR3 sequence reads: CASSIMVQTRNQPQHF. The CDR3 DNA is TGTGCCAGTAGTATAATGGTACAGACCCGCAATCAGCCCCAGCATTTT.

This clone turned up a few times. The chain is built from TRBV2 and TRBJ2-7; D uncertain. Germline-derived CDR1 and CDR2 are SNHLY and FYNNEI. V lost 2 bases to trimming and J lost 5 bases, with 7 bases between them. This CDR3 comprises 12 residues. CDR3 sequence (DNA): TGTGCCAGCAGTGAAACCGTTCACGAGCAGTACTTC. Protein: CASSETVHEQYF.

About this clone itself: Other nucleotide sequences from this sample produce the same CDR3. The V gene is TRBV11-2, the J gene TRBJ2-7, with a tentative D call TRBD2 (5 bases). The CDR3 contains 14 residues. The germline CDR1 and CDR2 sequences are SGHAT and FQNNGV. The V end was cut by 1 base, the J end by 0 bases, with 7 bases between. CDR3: CASSLGTGSYEQYF. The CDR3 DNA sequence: TGTGCCAGCAGCTTAGGGACTGGCTCCTACGAGCAGTACTTC.

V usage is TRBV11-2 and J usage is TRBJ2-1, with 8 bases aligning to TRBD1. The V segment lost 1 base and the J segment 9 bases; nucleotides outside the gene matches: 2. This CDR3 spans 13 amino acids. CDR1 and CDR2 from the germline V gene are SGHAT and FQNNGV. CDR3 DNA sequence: TGTGCCAGCAGCTTAGGGACAGGGTCTGAGCAGTTCTTC. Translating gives CASSLGTGSEQFF.

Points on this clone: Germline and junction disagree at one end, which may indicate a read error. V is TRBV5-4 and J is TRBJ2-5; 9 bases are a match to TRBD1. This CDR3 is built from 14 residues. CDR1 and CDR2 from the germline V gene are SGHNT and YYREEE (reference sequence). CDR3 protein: CASTLGDRVETQYF. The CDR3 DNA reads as TGTGCCAGCACCTTGGGGGACAGGGTAGAGACCCAGTACTTC.

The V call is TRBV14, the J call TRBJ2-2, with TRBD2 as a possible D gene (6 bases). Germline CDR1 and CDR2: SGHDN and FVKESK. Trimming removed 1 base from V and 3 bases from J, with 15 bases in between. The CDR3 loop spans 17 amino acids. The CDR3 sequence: CASSQVRGGVDTGELFF. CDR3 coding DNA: TGTGCCAGCAGCCAAGTCCGAGGAGGGGTTGACACCGGGGAGCTGTTTTTT.

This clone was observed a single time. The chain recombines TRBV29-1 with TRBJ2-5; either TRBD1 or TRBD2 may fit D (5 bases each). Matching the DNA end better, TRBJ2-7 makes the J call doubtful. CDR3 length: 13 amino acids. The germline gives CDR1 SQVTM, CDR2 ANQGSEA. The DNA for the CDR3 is TGCAGCGTTGACGGGCAGGGACCCTACGAGCAGTACTTC. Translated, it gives CSVDGQGPYEQYF.

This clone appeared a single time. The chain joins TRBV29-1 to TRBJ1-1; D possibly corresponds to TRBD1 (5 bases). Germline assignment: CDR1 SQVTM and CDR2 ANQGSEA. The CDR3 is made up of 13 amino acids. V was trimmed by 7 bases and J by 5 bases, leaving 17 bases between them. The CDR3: CSAHTRGGTEAFF. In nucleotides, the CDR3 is TGCAGCGCCCACACTCGGGGGGGGACTGAAGCTTTCTTT.

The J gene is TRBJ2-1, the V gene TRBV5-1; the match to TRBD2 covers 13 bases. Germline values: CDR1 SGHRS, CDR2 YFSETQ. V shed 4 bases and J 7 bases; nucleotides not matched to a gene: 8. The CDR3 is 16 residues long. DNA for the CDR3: TGCGCCAGCAGCCGGACTAGCGGGAGTGGTTCTAATGAGCAGTTCTTC. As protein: CASSRTSGSGSNEQFF. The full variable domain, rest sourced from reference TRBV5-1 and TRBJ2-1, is KAGVTQTPRYLIKTRGQQVTLSCSPISGHRSVSWYQQTPGQGLQFLFEYFSETQRNKGNFPGRFSGRQFSNSRSEMNVSTLELGDSALYLCASSRTSGSGSNEQFFGPGTRLTVL.

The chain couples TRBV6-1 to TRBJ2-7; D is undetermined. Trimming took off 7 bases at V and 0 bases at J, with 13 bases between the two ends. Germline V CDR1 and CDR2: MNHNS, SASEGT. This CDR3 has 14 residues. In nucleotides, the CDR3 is TGTGCCAGCAAAGGTTTAATTTCCTCCTACGAGCAGTACTTC. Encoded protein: CASKGLISSYEQYF.

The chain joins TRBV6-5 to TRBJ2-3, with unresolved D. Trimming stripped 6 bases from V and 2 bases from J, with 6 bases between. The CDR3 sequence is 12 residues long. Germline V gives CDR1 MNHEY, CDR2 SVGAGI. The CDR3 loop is CASRSATDTQYF. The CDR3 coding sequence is TGTGCCAGCAGAAGCGCCACAGATACGCAGTATTTT.

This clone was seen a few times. The CDR3 here is CASSLSQSTDTQYF. In nucleotides, the CDR3 is TGTGCCAGCAGCTTATCCCAGAGCACAGATACGCAGTATTTT. This chain joins TRBV7-2 and TRBJ2-3; D remains unclear. CDR1 is SGHTA and CDR2 is FQGNSA in the germline V gene. The CDR3 consists of 14 residues. V shed 2 bases and J shed 0 bases, with 6 bases lying between them. The full variable domain, in which reference TRBV7-2 and TRBJ2-3 provide the parts outside the CDR3, is GAGVSQSPSNKVTEKGKDVELRCDPISGHTALYWYRQSLGQGLEFLIYFQGNSAPDKSGLPSDRFSAERTGGSVSTLTIQRTQQEDSAVYLCASSLSQSTDTQYFGPGTRLTVL.

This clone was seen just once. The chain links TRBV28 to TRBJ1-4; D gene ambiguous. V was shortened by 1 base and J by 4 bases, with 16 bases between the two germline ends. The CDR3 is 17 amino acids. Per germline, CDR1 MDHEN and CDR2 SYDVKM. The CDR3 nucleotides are TGTGCCAGCAGTTTATCCCTGGGCAGGCCCGATAATGAAAAACTGTTTTTT. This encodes CASSLSLGRPDNEKLFF.

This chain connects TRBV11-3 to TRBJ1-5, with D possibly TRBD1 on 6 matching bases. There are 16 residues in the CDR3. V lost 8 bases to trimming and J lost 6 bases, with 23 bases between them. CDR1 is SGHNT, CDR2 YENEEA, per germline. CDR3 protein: CASYNPGGGRAQPQHF. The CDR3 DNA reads TGTGCCAGCTATAACCCCGGGGGGGGGCGCGCTCAGCCCCAGCATTTT.